These 7 T cell receptor beta chains came from one sample sequenced in a study of cytomegalovirus exposure and HLA in healthy donors. With 60 Vbeta and 13 Jbeta primers, the PCR was carried out. TCRdb's table, derived via immunoSEQ multiplex PCR, lists solely in-frame clones and lacks some. Found here are about 170,000 clones, 62% of them singletons; the top ten hold roughly 2.9%. The sequencing sample was made of PBMCs. The receptors originated from a man aged 40-49 years in good health and CMV-seronegative.

The CDR3 bases are TGTGCCAGCACCGTGGGAGGGGTTATCGGCAATCAGCCCCAGCATTTT. Translated, it gives CASTVGGVIGNQPQHF. The V gene is TRBV28, the J gene TRBJ1-5; the D gene is possibly TRBD1 (5 bases). The germline CDR1 and CDR2 sequences are MDHEN and SYDVKM. V was cut by 7 bases and J by 2 bases, with 18 bases left in between. The CDR3 covers 16 residues. Full variable domain (remainder filled in from reference TRBV28 and TRBJ1-5): DVKVTQSSRYLVKRTGEKVFLECVQDMDHENMFWYRQDPGLGLRLIYFSYDVKMKEKGDIPEGYSVSREKKERFSLILESASTNQTSMYLCASTVGGVIGNQPQHFGDGTRLSIL.

The J gene is TRBJ1-2, the V gene TRBV7-2; 8 nucleotides line up with TRBD1. CDR1 is SGHTA and CDR2 is FQGNSA in the germline V gene. V dropped 4 bases and J dropped 5; count of bases not matched to a gene: 9. This CDR3 spans 15 amino acids. The CDR3 DNA follows: TGTGCCAGCAGCTCTACCGGACAGGGACGATATGGCTACACCTTC. Encoded protein: CASSSTGQGRYGYTF.

This clone was seen a few times. V gene TRBV9 combines with J gene TRBJ2-2; 10 bases line up with TRBD1. V shed 0 bases, J shed 3 bases, and the junction held 2 bases outside the gene matches. CDR1 and CDR2 from the germline V gene are SGDLS and YYNGEE. The CDR3 is made up of 16 amino acids. This CDR3 is CASSVGDRGYTGELFF. DNA for the CDR3: TGTGCCAGCAGCGTAGGGGACAGGGGTTACACCGGGGAGCTGTTTTTT.

As concerns this clone: The identical CDR3 is also encoded by other nucleotide sequences in the sample. This sequence joins TRBV6-6 and TRBJ2-7; 8 bases are a match to TRBD1. CDR3 length: 13 amino acids. The ends lost 2 bases at V and 3 bases at J; junction bases unmatched: 0. Germline-derived CDR1 and CDR2 are MNHNY and SVGAGI (reference sequence). CDR3 protein: CASSYDRGYEQYF. The CDR3 DNA follows: TGTGCCAGCAGTTACGACAGGGGCTACGAGCAGTACTTC.

V gene TRBV19 combines with J gene TRBJ1-5; weak D call: TRBD1 (5 bases). Germline CDR1 reads LNHDA; CDR2 reads SQIVND (reference sequence). This CDR3 region has 15 residues. V dropped 5 bases and J dropped 5 bases, with 16 bases sitting between them. The CDR3 is CASSLTSGTHQPQHF. Written as DNA, the CDR3 is TGTGCCAGTAGTCTCACTTCCGGGACTCATCAGCCCCAGCATTTT. The full variable domain, its missing parts supplied by reference TRBV19 and TRBJ1-5, is DGGITQSPKYLFRKEGQNVTLSCEQNLNHDAMYWYRQDPGQGLRLIYYSQIVNDFQKGDIAEGYSVSREKKESFPLTVTSAQKNPTAFYLCASSLTSGTHQPQHFGDGTRLSIL.

The chain has TRBV5-1 and TRBJ1-5; 10 bases align to TRBD1. The CDR3 loop spans 15 amino acids. J lost 2 bases, V lost 2 bases, and 1 base had no gene match. Germline CDR1 and CDR2: SGHRS and YFSETQ. The CDR3 sequence: CASSFGTGGNQPQHF. The CDR3 DNA is TGCGCCAGCAGCTTCGGGACAGGGGGCAATCAGCCCCAGCATTTT.

This chain connects TRBV5-4 to TRBJ2-5, with 10 bases that match TRBD1. The V segment lost 4 bases and the J segment 6 bases; nucleotides outside the gene matches: 3. This CDR3 comprises 13 residues. From germline, CDR1 is SGHNT and CDR2 YYREEE (reference sequence). The CDR3 sequence: CASSMGQGQTQYF. The CDR3 DNA reads as TGTGCCAGCAGCATGGGACAGGGGCAGACCCAGTACTTC.